The 8 T cell receptor beta chains below come from one sample, sequenced in a study of blood T cell repertoires in COVID-19. Repertoires were generated with immunoSEQ multiplex PCR, while TCRdb's copy carries only in-frame clones and drops some. The sample lists around 700,000 clones, around 90% occurring once. The sample taken for sequencing was peripheral blood. These receptors originate from a young woman with acute or convalescent COVID-19.

The chain links TRBV2 to TRBJ1-5; TRBD1 might be the D (5 bases). The germline V and J ends were trimmed by 6 bases and 0 bases, with 9 bases remaining between them. CDR1 is SNHLY, CDR2 FYNNEI, per germline. This CDR3 contains 14 residues. CDR3 nucleotides: TGTGCCAGCAGGGCTGACAGTAGCAATCAGCCCCAGCATTTT. The encoded protein is CASRADSSNQPQHF.

This clone was detected once. The V call is TRBV19, the J call TRBJ1-1; D remains ambiguous. This CDR3 has 15 amino acids. The germline V gene has CDR1 LNHDA and CDR2 SQIVND (reference sequence). Trimming took 1 base from V and 5 from J, leaving 14 bases between them. The CDR3 protein is CASSIVRGTGTEAFF. In DNA, the CDR3 is TGTGCCAGTAGTATAGTTCGAGGTACGGGGACTGAAGCTTTCTTT.

The chain links TRBV5-1 to TRBJ1-4; a weak D match, TRBD1 (6 bases). The CDR3 is made up of 15 amino acids. Trimming pared 3 bases from V and 8 bases from J, leaving 17 bases between. CDR1 SGHRS and CDR2 YFSETQ come from the germline V gene. Written as DNA, the CDR3 is TGCGCCAGCAGCTACCAGACAGGCCAAGGCGAAAAACTGTTTTTT. Protein sequence: CASSYQTGQGEKLFF.

The V and J genes are TRBV10-3 and TRBJ2-7, with D possibly matching TRBD1 (5 bases). The CDR3 sequence is 16 residues long. V was trimmed by 1 base and J by 3 bases, leaving 16 bases between them. CDR1 ENHRY and CDR2 SYGVKD come from the germline V gene. CDR3 loop: CAISELLTRQSYEQYF. The DNA for the CDR3 is TGTGCCATCAGTGAGTTACTAACCCGACAGAGCTACGAGCAGTACTTC.

As to this clone: The same CDR3 is also encoded by other DNA sequences in this sample. The V call is TRBV19, the J call TRBJ2-3, with 10 bases aligning to TRBD2. CDR1 LNHDA and CDR2 SQIVND come from the germline V gene (reference sequence). The CDR3 loop spans 15 amino acids. J was trimmed by 1 base and V by 2 bases; bases with no gene match: 0. CDR3: CASSILAGGTDTQYF. The DNA of the CDR3 is TGTGCCAGTAGTATACTAGCGGGGGGCACAGATACGCAGTATTTT. Together with reference TRBV19 and TRBJ2-3, the CDR3 gives the full variable domain: DGGITQSPKYLFRKEGQNVTLSCEQNLNHDAMYWYRQDPGQGLRLIYYSQIVNDFQKGDIAEGYSVSREKKESFPLTVTSAQKNPTAFYLCASSILAGGTDTQYFGPGTRLTVL.

V usage is TRBV12-3 or TRBV12-4 and J usage is TRBJ1-2; possible D gene TRBD1, 5 bases. V shed 5 bases and J shed 8 bases, with 15 bases lying between them. The CDR3 length is 13 residues. The CDR3 DNA sequence: TGTGCCAGCAGTAACCGGGACTTGGGAGGCTACACCTTC. Protein product: CASSNRDLGGYTF.

V is TRBV5-1 and J is TRBJ2-7; 7 bases fit TRBD1. Germline values: CDR1 SGHRS, CDR2 YFSETQ. CDR3 length equals 13 residues. The V segment lost 5 bases and the J segment 3 bases; nucleotides outside the gene matches: 5. This CDR3 reads CASRGQAYYEQYF. The CDR3 region has the DNA TGCGCCAGCAGAGGACAGGCATACTACGAGCAGTACTTC.

The rearrangement joins TRBV13 to TRBJ1-4; maybe TRBD1 (5 bases). Trimming removed 5 bases at V and 7 bases at J, with 23 bases between. Per germline, CDR1 PRHDT and CDR2 FYEKMQ (reference sequence). The CDR3 spans 17 residues. CDR3 nucleotides: TGTGCCAGCAGCCACCGGGACGGAGGGACCTTGGGTGAAAAACTGTTTTTT. Translating gives CASSHRDGGTLGEKLFF.